Sequencing of this T cell receptor beta chain was carried out in a study of early T cells in non-severe SARS-CoV-2 infection. Study as a whole: Sequenced bulk RNA came from whole blood that was unsorted, and chains were unpaired. Study results and caveats: In VDJdb matching, anti-spike CD8 responses were favored while private and CD4 specificities went missing.

Individual cDNA molecules received unique molecular identifiers. MiXCR, run by TCRdb on the 5' RACE reads, gives a single entry per CDR3 protein. The data show around 55,000 distinct CDR3 sequences, with around 6.6% seen just once and roughly 5.6% held by the top ten. This clonotype was counted many times. The antigen remains undetermined. This CDR3 has 15 amino acids. The V segment lost 2 bases and the J segment 2 bases; nucleotides outside the gene matches: 6. The germline gives CDR1 SEHNR, CDR2 FQNEAQ (reference sequence). The specimen was whole blood, collected at baseline. This sequence joins TRBV7-9 and TRBJ2-7; 7 bases map to TRBD1. The TCR was taken from an adult who was a healthcare worker with PCR-confirmed SARS-CoV-2 infection or an uninfected control (not recorded which). The CDR3 nucleotides read TGTGCCAGCAGCTTAAGTCGGGACAGCCCCTACGAGCAGTACTTC. Encoded protein: CASSLSRDSPYEQYF.